A single sample is the source of the 6 T cell receptor beta chains below, sequenced in a study of technical replicates of blood from a few donors (dated by TCRdb to the late 2010s). Library prep was done by the immunoSEQ multiplex PCR assay. This immuneACCESS table, as held by TCRdb, lists in-frame sequences with V and J called but not all clones. Of the missing ones, under half trace to an unresolved V gene in checked studies; the others have no known cause. Here the sample has about 74,000 clones; approximately 94% occur a single time. About 0.36% of the sample comes from the top ten. Sequencing input: T cells isolated from PBMCs. These receptors originate from a human donor in good health.

This chain uses TRBV18 with TRBJ2-3; the D is unclear. This CDR3 spans 13 amino acids. Per germline, CDR1 KGHSH and CDR2 LQKENI. The V and J ends lost 3 bases and 0 bases respectively, with 4 bases between them. For the CDR3, the DNA is TGTGCCAGCTCACCGACTAGCACAGATACGCAGTATTTT. Its protein product is CASSPTSTDTQYF.

This rearrangement joins TRBV19 to TRBJ2-7, with D perhaps matching TRBD1 (6 bases). Germline CDR1 reads LNHDA; CDR2 reads SQIVND (reference sequence). V lost 4 bases to trimming and J lost 5 bases, with 18 bases between them. The CDR3 contains 15 residues. CDR3 in DNA: TGTGCCAGTAGTAGGTCAACAGGGCAACAACACGAGCAGTACTTC. It yields the protein CASSRSTGQQHEQYF. The full variable domain, rest sourced from reference TRBV19 and TRBJ2-7, is DGGITQSPKYLFRKEGQNVTLSCEQNLNHDAMYWYRQDPGQGLRLIYYSQIVNDFQKGDIAEGYSVSREKKESFPLTVTSAQKNPTAFYLCASSRSTGQQHEQYFGPGTRLTVT.

CDR3 nucleotide sequence: TGTGCCAGCAGTGTAGCCGAGCTCGCAGGAGAGCAGTTCTTC. It translates to CASSVAELAGEQFF. The chain employs TRBV2 and TRBJ2-1; D unresolved. Trimming shortened V by 4 bases and J by 10 bases, and 17 bases separated the two germline ends. Germline V lookup: CDR1 SNHLY, CDR2 FYNNEI. This CDR3 contains 14 residues. The complete variable domain, with remaining parts taken from reference TRBV2 and TRBJ2-1, reads EPEVTQTPSHQVTQMGQEVILRCVPISNHLYFYWYRQILGQKVEFLVSFYNNEISEKSEIFDDQFSVERPDGSNFTLKIRSTKLEDSAMYFCASSVAELAGEQFFGPGTRLTVL.

V and J are TRBV7-3 and TRBJ1-1; 10 bases are a match to TRBD1. Germline V lookup: CDR1 SGHTA, CDR2 FQGTGA. Trimming at V came to 2 bases and at J to 4 bases, leaving 4 bases not matched to a gene. This CDR3 is built from 15 residues. The CDR3 is CASSLWGQGSTEAFF. The CDR3 bases are TGTGCCAGCAGCTTATGGGGACAGGGGAGCACTGAAGCTTTCTTT.

V gene TRBV5-1 combines with J gene TRBJ2-2; a possible D gene is TRBD2 (6 bases). The CDR3 consists of 16 residues. V was pared by 7 bases and J by 4 bases, with 20 bases between. Germline values: CDR1 SGHRS, CDR2 YFSETQ. DNA of the CDR3: TGCGCCAGCGTGCCACCGGGTAGCGGTTTCACCGGGGAGCTGTTTTTT. This translates into CASVPPGSGFTGELFF. The whole variable domain, filled in from reference TRBV5-1 and TRBJ2-2, reads KAGVTQTPRYLIKTRGQQVTLSCSPISGHRSVSWYQQTPGQGLQFLFEYFSETQRNKGNFPGRFSGRQFSNSRSEMNVSTLELGDSALYLCASVPPGSGFTGELFFGEGSRLTVL.

The chain combines TRBV30 with TRBJ2-2; 13 nucleotides agree with TRBD2. The CDR3 has 20 residues. Germline trimming cut 4 bases from V and 4 bases from J; bases unmatched to any gene: 18. Per germline, CDR1 GTSNPN and CDR2 SVGIG (reference sequence). The CDR3 coding sequence is TGTGCCTGGATCCTGCCCCCGGGACTAGCGGGATATCGGTCCACCGGGGAGCTGTTTTTT. This encodes CAWILPPGLAGYRSTGELFF.